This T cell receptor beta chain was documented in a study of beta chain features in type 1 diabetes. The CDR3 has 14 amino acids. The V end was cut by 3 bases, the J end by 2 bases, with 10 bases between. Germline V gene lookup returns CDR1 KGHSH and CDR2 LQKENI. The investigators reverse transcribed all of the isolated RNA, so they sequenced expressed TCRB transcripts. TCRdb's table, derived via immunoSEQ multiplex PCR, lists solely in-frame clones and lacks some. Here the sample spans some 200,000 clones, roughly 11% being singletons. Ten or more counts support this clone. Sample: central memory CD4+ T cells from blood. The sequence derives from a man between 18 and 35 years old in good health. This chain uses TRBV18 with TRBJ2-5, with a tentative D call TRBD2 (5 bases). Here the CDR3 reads CASSPVTGQETQYF. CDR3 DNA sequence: TGTGCCAGCTCACCGGTGACGGGACAAGAGACCCAGTACTTC.